Listed below are T cell receptor beta chains from one sample, sequenced in a study of T cells after yellow fever vaccination. From the 5' RACE reads, TCRdb called clonotypes with MiXCR, one entry per CDR3 protein. This table has about 340,000 distinct CDR3 sequences, around 13% appearing once. This sample comprised CD4+ T cells sorted from PBMCs, obtained 15 days after the yellow fever booster vaccination. Source of these receptors: a man aged 18 to 35 who received the YFV17D yellow fever vaccine. Each CDR3 is given with its conserved first and last residue. Each record gives: clone size, V gene, J gene, CDR3 protein. Not every row has a clone size; where given, it reads once, few, many or a size class.

size: NA; V: TRBV20-1; J: TRBJ1-4; CDR3: CSARLPSSGEKLFF
size: few; V: TRBV29-1; J: TRBJ2-5; CDR3: CSARWGQETQYF
size: NA; V: TRBV19; J: TRBJ2-6; CDR3: CASSRQGAIGANVLTF
size: NA; V: TRBV27; J: TRBJ1-6; CDR3: CASSEGYYNSPLHF
size: few; V: TRBV2; J: TRBJ1-1; CDR3: CASRRDRGGNTEAFF
size: many; V: TRBV4-1; J: TRBJ2-3; CDR3: CASSRGSQRGNTQYF
size: NA; V: TRBV11-3; J: TRBJ1-1; CDR3: CASSSGGRGEAFF
size: few; V: TRBV9; J: TRBJ2-3; CDR3: CASSARVIGGDTQYF
size: NA; V: TRBV14; J: TRBJ2-7; CDR3: CASSPAGAYEQYF
size: few; V: TRBV7-9; J: TRBJ1-5; CDR3: CASSLGGGGGQPQHF
size: few; V: TRBV18; J: TRBJ2-5; CDR3: CASSTLGETQYF
size: few; V: TRBV10-2; J: TRBJ1-5; CDR3: CASSDFPGQGQQPQHF
size: NA; V: TRBV7-8; J: TRBJ2-5; CDR3: CASSKTGPGEETQYF
size: NA; V: TRBV5-1; J: TRBJ2-7; CDR3: CASSPRTGTLYEQYF
size: few; V: TRBV20-1; J: TRBJ1-2; CDR3: CSARPDRLNGYTF
size: few; V: TRBV2; J: TRBJ1-1; CDR3: CASPDRRDTEAFF
size: few; V: TRBV15; J: TRBJ1-4; CDR3: CATSRVSTWRTELFF
size: many; V: TRBV12-3/TRBV12-4; J: TRBJ1-6; CDR3: CASSSPWLGQSNSPLHF
size: NA; V: TRBV7-2; J: TRBJ2-5; CDR3: CASRVAGSQETQYF
size: NA; V: TRBV6-6; J: TRBJ1-2; CDR3: CASSKIQGGYGYTF
size: NA; V: TRBV19; J: TRBJ2-6; CDR3: CASIGDSLPSGANVLTF
size: many; V: TRBV29-1; J: TRBJ2-5; CDR3: CSVEGRRGIETQYF
size: NA; V: TRBV5-1; J: TRBJ2-2; CDR3: CASSPRGGVVTGELFF
size: NA; V: TRBV5-1; J: TRBJ2-7; CDR3: CASSLSPPTYEQYF
size: NA; V: TRBV5-8; J: TRBJ2-3; CDR3: CASSLRQGRTSTDTQYF
size: few; V: TRBV28; J: TRBJ2-1; CDR3: CASRLAGGRTYNEQFF
size: NA; V: TRBV4-3; J: TRBJ2-7; CDR3: CASSPGGTGGAYEQYF
size: NA; V: TRBV2; J: TRBJ2-1; CDR3: CARGLAGGYNEQFF
size: NA; V: TRBV2; J: TRBJ1-5; CDR3: CASSEQRSDQPQHF
size: few; V: TRBV6-2/TRBV6-3; J: TRBJ2-7; CDR3: CASTGQGASEQYF
size: many; V: TRBV7-9; J: TRBJ1-1; CDR3: CASSLSGVGTEAFF
size: NA; V: TRBV11-1; J: TRBJ2-2; CDR3: CASSLVGSTTGELFF
size: few; V: TRBV5-1; J: TRBJ2-7; CDR3: CASSFQGGLGYEQYF
size: few; V: TRBV27; J: TRBJ1-3; CDR3: CASTAGQGTGNTIYF
size: NA; V: TRBV18; J: TRBJ2-2; CDR3: CASSPSLDRVAGELFF
size: NA; V: TRBV9; J: TRBJ2-3; CDR3: CASSVGLDTQYF
size: few; V: TRBV20-1; J: TRBJ2-3; CDR3: CSASGLDTSTDTQYF
size: NA; V: TRBV24-1; J: TRBJ2-3; CDR3: CATSERLSSTDTQYF
size: few; V: TRBV7-9; J: TRBJ2-3; CDR3: CASSSQGTSEYF
size: NA; V: TRBV7-2; J: TRBJ1-3; CDR3: CASSFNRVEAGNTIYF
size: NA; V: TRBV6-6; J: TRBJ1-1; CDR3: CASTKVPGQGFSNTEAFF
size: NA; V: TRBV24-1; J: TRBJ2-2; CDR3: CAATSGGPNTGELFF